This T cell receptor (beta chain) was sequenced for a study of T cells after yellow fever vaccination. Study-level background: The SMART-Seq v4 Ultra Low Input method served to prepare the low-cell-number fractions. Overall study findings and caveats: Abundant bulk-population clonotypes could contaminate the FACS-sorted repertoires. Re-detected after boosting: most primary clones, around 96% of CD4 and over 80% of CD8.

They built TCR cDNA with 5'RACE template switching, a step that put in a universal primer site and UMIs. TCRdb reanalysed the 5' RACE reads using MiXCR and keeps one entry per CDR3 protein. The sample has about 550,000 distinct CDR3 sequences, 15% to 20% seen once; the top ten hold around an eighth. This clonotype has a handful of counts. Its antigen is undetermined. V was clipped by 8 bases and J by 9 bases, with 11 bases between them. CDR1 and CDR2 (germline): SGHTA, FQGNSA. This CDR3 has 11 residues. V is TRBV7-2 and J is TRBJ2-4, with D uncertain. The sequence was obtained from a man aged 25-40 years who received the YFV17D yellow fever vaccine. The specimen was PBMCs, collected 15 days after the yellow fever booster vaccination. CDR3 nucleotides: TGTGCCAGCGGAGACACGGGCATTCAGTACTTC. Its translation: CASGDTGIQYF.